These 6 T cell receptor beta chains share one sample of origin, sequenced in a study of T cell repertoires in cytomegalovirus infection. One entry per CDR3 protein results from TCRdb running MiXCR on the reads. The sample comprises about 890,000 distinct CDR3 sequences, around a third of which are singletons, and more than 13% rests with the top ten. Their recognized antigens are unknown. The source material was cultured CD8+ T cells from PBMCs, sampled from culture after CMV antigen stimulation. These receptors came from a human donor in good health (CMV status not recorded). Some clones in this sample may be carry-over from other donors' samples.

Only a few counts were recorded for this clonotype. The chain has TRBV2 and TRBJ1-2; perhaps TRBD1 as D (5 bases). Trimming removed 7 bases from V and 0 bases from J, with 12 bases in between. CDR3 length: 14 amino acids. Germline CDR1 is SNHLY and CDR2 is FYNNEI. The CDR3 loop is CASIGTIANYGYTF. For the CDR3, the DNA is TGTGCCAGCATCGGGACCATAGCTAACTATGGCTACACCTTC.

This clonotype was counted a few times. The rearrangement uses TRBV20-1 and TRBJ2-7; the D is unclear. Trimming pared 6 bases from V and 3 bases from J, leaving 12 bases between. CDR1 and CDR2 from the germline V gene are DFQATT and SNEGSKA (reference sequence). The CDR3 loop spans 12 amino acids. CDR3 coding DNA: TGCAGTGCACCGAACGGCCTCTACGAGCAGTACGTC. This translates into CSAPNGLYEQYV.

This clonotype was found many times. The chain uses TRBV7-9 and TRBJ1-5; TRBD1 might be the D (6 bases). Looked up from germline, CDR1 is SEHNR and CDR2 is FQNEAQ (reference sequence). Trimming stripped 4 bases from V and 4 bases from J, with 11 bases between. The CDR3 has 14 amino acids. The CDR3 nucleotides read TGTGCCAGCAGCTCACAGGGAACAAATCAGCCCCAGCATTTT. It is translated as CASSSQGTNQPQHF.

As DNA, the CDR3 is TGTGCCAGCAGTTACGGGTTTAACAAGCTGAACACTGAAGCTTTCTTT. It specifies CASSYGFNKLNTEAFF. The rearrangement links TRBV6-5 to TRBJ1-1, with no clear D. This CDR3 is 16 amino acids long. Germline lookup yields CDR1 MNHEY and CDR2 SVGAGI. The V gene lost 2 bases and the J gene lost 0 bases, with 13 bases spanning the gap.

The V gene is TRBV11-2, the J gene TRBJ1-1, with D hard to call. Germline values: CDR1 SGHAT, CDR2 FQNNGV. The CDR3 spans 16 residues. V was shortened by 1 base and J by 0 bases, with 12 bases between the two germline ends. For the CDR3, the DNA is TGTGCCAGCAGCTTAGTGGTTTCGTCTTTGAACACTGAAGCTTTCTTT. As protein: CASSLVVSSLNTEAFF.

This clonotype came up a few times. V gene TRBV5-4 combines with J gene TRBJ2-2; D is unresolved. V shed 1 base and J shed 6 bases, with 7 bases lying between them. This CDR3 comprises 13 residues. Germline lookup yields CDR1 SGHNT and CDR2 YYREEE (reference sequence). The CDR3 region is CASSLKPAGELFF. Written as DNA, the CDR3 is TGTGCCAGCAGCTTGAAACCGGCCGGGGAGCTGTTTTTT.